Listed below are T cell receptor beta chains from one sample, sequenced in a study of vaccination effects on CD4 cells after COVID-19. No antigens are known for them. The table came from immunoSEQ multiplex PCR; TCRdb's copy has only in-frame clones and leaves some out. The profile shows 20,000 to 30,000 clones, about three quarters of them singletons. The source material was CD4+ T cells from PBMCs cultured with HCoV-NL63 spike peptides, sampled before COVID-19 vaccination. These receptors were obtained from a human donor who had a prior SARS-CoV-2 infection. The CDR3 runs from the conserved cysteine through the conserved F or W. A D gene is named only where the DNA matches it firmly. Clone size is given for some rows only: seen once, a few or many times, or a class if the clone is expanded.

d_gene	j_gene	abundance	v_gene	CDR3nt	CDR3aa
NA	TRBJ1-4	NA	TRBV7-9	TGTGCCAGCAGCTTAGTAGGGAGTGAAAAACTGTTTTTT	CASSLVGSEKLFF
NA	TRBJ1-6	NA	TRBV5-4	TGTGCCAGCAGCTTGGGGGGGGGTAGCTCCTATAATTCACCCCTCCACTTT	CASSLGGGSSYNSPLHF
NA	TRBJ2-2	NA	TRBV5-5	TGTGCCAGCAGCTTGGACCCGAAGGGATGGACCGGGGAGCTGTTTTTT	CASSLDPKGWTGELFF
TRBD2	TRBJ2-1	NA	TRBV4-1	TGCGCCAGCAGCCAAAGAACCCCCGGGACTAGCGGTAATGAGCAGTTCTTC	CASSQRTPGTSGNEQFF
NA	TRBJ1-2	NA	TRBV20-1	TGCAGTCCCCCAGGCGGCTACACCTTC	CSPPGGYTF
NA	TRBJ1-5	once	TRBV19	TGTGCCAGTAGTTCTCAGGATAATCAGCCCCAGCATTTT	CASSSQDNQPQHF
NA	TRBJ2-3	NA	TRBV5-1	TGCGCCAGCAGCTTGCAGGGCCGCACAGATACGCAGTATTTT	CASSLQGRTDTQYF
TRBD1	TRBJ2-7	NA	TRBV10-3	TGTGCCATCAGTGACCGGGACAGGAGCTACGGGCAGTACTTC	CAISDRDRSYGQYF
NA	TRBJ2-2	NA	TRBV5-1	TGCGCCAGCAGCTGGGGGATGGGAACCGGGGAGCTGTTTTTT	CASSWGMGTGELFF
NA	TRBJ1-3	once	TRBV15	TGTGCCACCAGCAGAGGACGGGGTAGGGGAAACACCATATATTTT	CATSRGRGRGNTIYF
TRBD1	TRBJ2-1	NA	TRBV11-3	TGTGCCAGCAGCATAAGCGCCGGGACAGGGGGTGAGCAGTTCTTC	CASSISAGTGGEQFF
TRBD1	TRBJ1-1	NA	TRBV7-2	TGTGCCAGCAGCTTAGGACAGGGTCCCACTGAAGCTTTCTTT	CASSLGQGPTEAFF
NA	TRBJ2-2	few	TRBV4-2	TGTGCCAGCAGCCAAGTTCATGGGGGGATGACCGGGGAGCTGTTTTTT	CASSQVHGGMTGELFF
NA	TRBJ1-1	NA	TRBV7-2	TGTGCCAGCAGCTTTCAACCGAACACTGAAGCTTTCTTT	CASSFQPNTEAFF
NA	TRBJ2-2	few	TRBV7-8	TGTGCCAGCAGCTTATTGGTAGTCCAAACGAACACCGGGGAGCTGTTTTTT	CASSLLVVQTNTGELFF
TRBD2	TRBJ2-7	NA	TRBV5-1	TGCGCCAGCAGCTCGCGTAGCGGGGGGGGCCACGAGCAGTACTTC	CASSSRSGGGHEQYF
TRBD1	TRBJ2-5	NA	TRBV20-1	TGCAGTGCTAGTCTGGGGACAGGGGGTACGGAGACCCAGTACTTC	CSASLGTGGTETQYF
NA	TRBJ1-2	NA	TRBV5-4	TGTGCCAGCAGCCTCAGGGAGGAGGGGAACTATGGCTACACCTTC	CASSLREEGNYGYTF
NA	TRBJ2-1	few	TRBV7-3	TGTGCCAGCAGGCCGTGGTCTTGGACGTCTGAGCAGTTCTTC	CASRPWSWTSEQFF
NA	TRBJ2-2	NA	TRBV7-9	TGTGCCAGCAGCGGGCGATGGGACATGACATACGGGGAGCTGTTTTTT	CASSGRWDMTYGELFF
TRBD2	TRBJ2-3	NA	TRBV10-3	TGTGCCAGCGGACTAGCCGAAGACACAGATACGCAGTATTTT	CASGLAEDTDTQYF
NA	TRBJ2-5	NA	TRBV29-1	TGCAGCGTTGAAGCAACGTTCGGGGAGACCCAGTACTTC	CSVEATFGETQYF
TRBD2	TRBJ2-1	NA	TRBV6-4	TGTGCCAGCAGTGAGACTAGCGGGGACTACAATGAGCAGTTCTTC	CASSETSGDYNEQFF
TRBD1	TRBJ1-2	NA	TRBV6-5	TGTGCCAGCAGTTTCTGGACAGGGGGCCGTAGCTATGGCTACACCTTC	CASSFWTGGRSYGYTF
NA	TRBJ1-5	NA	TRBV12-3/TRBV12-4	TGTGCCAGCAGTGGACAGTTTGGCCAGCCCCAGCATTTT	CASSGQFGQPQHF
NA	TRBJ2-7	NA	TRBV27	TGTGCCAGCAGTTTATCGTTTGGGGGAGAACCGGGAGAGCAGTACTTC	CASSLSFGGEPGEQYF
TRBD1	TRBJ1-2	NA	TRBV4-2	TGTGCCAGCAGCCAAGATGCGGACAGGGTGGCCTATGGCTACACCTTC	CASSQDADRVAYGYTF
TRBD1	TRBJ1-1	NA	TRBV7-8	TGTGCCAGCAGCTTACGGTTATACGACAGGGACACTGAAGCTTTCTTT	CASSLRLYDRDTEAFF
NA	TRBJ2-2	NA	TRBV6-5	TGTGCCAGCAGTCCGCTTGGGGCCGGGGAGCTGTTTTTT	CASSPLGAGELFF
TRBD2	TRBJ2-3	NA	TRBV3-1/TRBV3-2	TGTGCCAGCAGCCAAGGAGCCGCGGGGGGGGCAAACACAGATACGCAGTATTTT	CASSQGAAGGANTDTQYF
TRBD1	TRBJ2-4	NA	TRBV12-5	TGTGCTAGTGGTACCAATATCAGGGGGCAAAACATTCAGTACTTC	CASGTNIRGQNIQYF
TRBD2	TRBJ2-3	NA	TRBV7-2	TGTGCCAGCAGCTGGCGCGGGACTAGCGGGGTTAGCACAGATACGCAGTATTTT	CASSWRGTSGVSTDTQYF
TRBD2	TRBJ2-1	NA	TRBV5-1	TGCGCCAGCAGCTTCCGGACTAGCGGGAATGAGCAGTTCTTC	CASSFRTSGNEQFF
TRBD2	TRBJ2-1	NA	TRBV5-1	TGCGCCAGCAGCTTGGTTAGCGGGGCATACAATGAGCAGTTCTTC	CASSLVSGAYNEQFF